The 9 T cell receptor beta chains presented below share a single source sample, sequenced in a study of T cell responses to AZD1222 COVID-19 vaccine. Produced via immunoSEQ multiplex PCR; TCRdb's table is partial and in-frame only. The table lists around 180,000 clones, 75% to 90% of them singletons. The sequencing here drew on peripheral blood, taken on day 0 of AZD1222 vaccination. Receptor source: an adult in good health.

The chain carries TRBV7-3 and TRBJ2-2, with a possible D match to TRBD2 (5 bases). Germline V CDR1 and CDR2: SGHTA, FQGTGA. V was shortened by 5 bases and J by 3 bases, with 10 bases between the two germline ends. The CDR3 sequence is 14 residues long. This CDR3 reads CASSPGIYTGELFF. The CDR3 DNA reads TGTGCCAGCAGCCCCGGGATCTACACCGGGGAGCTGTTTTTT.

The chain carries TRBV27 and TRBJ1-5; D remains unclear. Trimming left V 3 bases short and J 2 bases short, with 2 bases between. There are 12 residues in the CDR3. Germline V gene lookup returns CDR1 MNHEY and CDR2 SMNVEV (reference sequence). The CDR3 loop is CASSLGNQPQHF. CDR3 sequence (DNA): TGTGCCAGCAGTTTGGGCAATCAGCCCCAGCATTTT.

The V gene is TRBV6-4, the J gene TRBJ2-5; D perhaps matches TRBD1 (6 bases). CDR3 length: 12 amino acids. Trimming removed 5 bases from V and 2 bases from J, with 6 bases in between. Germline CDR1 reads MRHNA; CDR2 reads SNTAGT. The CDR3, as DNA: TGTGCCAGCAGTCAGGGGCAAGAGACCCAGTACTTC. Protein product: CASSQGQETQYF.

This chain connects TRBV7-6 to TRBJ2-1, with 9 bases lining up with TRBD2. The V gene end was trimmed by 5 bases and the J gene end by 3 bases; junction bases not matched to a gene: 8. CDR3 length: 16 amino acids. The germline V gene has CDR1 SGHVS and CDR2 FNYEAQ. As DNA, the CDR3 is TGTGCCAGCAGCCCTATCGAAGCGGGGGGCTACAATGAGCAGTTCTTC. Residues: CASSPIEAGGYNEQFF.

This clone appeared once. This chain uses TRBV19 with TRBJ2-7; either TRBD1 or TRBD2 may supply D (5 bases each). CDR1 is LNHDA, CDR2 SQIVND, per germline (reference sequence). The CDR3 consists of 13 residues. V lost 4 bases and J lost 4, with 11 bases in between. CDR3 bases: TGTGCCAGTAGTACCGGAGAGGGGTACGAGCAGTACTTC. It is translated as CASSTGEGYEQYF. The complete variable domain, with remaining parts taken from reference TRBV19 and TRBJ2-7, reads DGGITQSPKYLFRKEGQNVTLSCEQNLNHDAMYWYRQDPGQGLRLIYYSQIVNDFQKGDIAEGYSVSREKKESFPLTVTSAQKNPTAFYLCASSTGEGYEQYFGPGTRLTVT.

This clone came up once. J is TRBJ2-7 and V is TRBV6-6, with D possibly TRBD2 on 5 matching bases. The ends were cut back, 5 bases at V and 2 bases at J, with 13 bases in the middle. Germline CDR1 and CDR2: MNHNY and SVGAGI (reference sequence). The CDR3 sequence is 14 residues long. The CDR3 spells CASSPAGYTYEQYF. The CDR3 nucleotides are TGTGCCAGCAGTCCTGCGGGTTACACCTACGAGCAGTACTTC.

The rearrangement uses TRBV5-4 and TRBJ2-7; 7 nucleotides match TRBD1. Germline CDR1 is SGHNT and CDR2 is YYREEE (reference sequence). The V segment lost 4 bases and the J segment 2 bases; nucleotides outside the gene matches: 6. The CDR3 spans 14 residues. CDR3 bases: TGTGCCAGCAGCGACGGGGACAGAGCCTACGAGCAGTACTTC. Amino acid sequence: CASSDGDRAYEQYF.

This chain joins TRBV20-1 and TRBJ2-7, with D maybe TRBD1 (5 bases). This CDR3 has 14 residues. Germline V gives CDR1 DFQATT, CDR2 SNEGSKA (reference sequence). Deletions cut 3 bases from V and 7 bases from J, with 19 bases between. The CDR3 DNA follows: TGCAGTGCTAGTTTCTGGCAGGGTAATTATGAGCAGTACGTC. Protein: CSASFWQGNYEQYV.

V is TRBV7-8 and J is TRBJ1-5; D may be TRBD1 (6 bases). This CDR3 contains 15 residues. The V end lost 5 bases, the J end lost 7 bases, and 18 bases lay between the germline ends. Germline CDR1 SGHVS, CDR2 FQNEAQ. Here the CDR3 reads CASSKEGGSNQPQHF. As DNA, the CDR3 is TGTGCCAGCAGCAAAGAAGGGGGTTCAAACCAGCCCCAGCATTTT.